This T cell receptor (beta chain) stems from a study of beta chain features in type 1 diabetes. General study points: In comparison with healthy donors, patients had naive, central memory and Treg TCRB repertoires that appeared more similar. More deletions and fewer insertions at VDJ junctions were seen in type 1 diabetes patients. People with Type 1 diabetes carried modestly yet significantly shorter TCRB CDR3s in all four CD4+ subsets. Whether TCRB rearrangement is influenced by HLA type went unresolved here.

A sort by CD45RO/CCR7/CD25/CD127/CD95/CD27 yielded CD4+ naive, central memory, regulatory and stem cell-like memory cells. As to this clone: Its antigen is currently unknown.

Looked up from germline, CDR1 is KGHSH and CDR2 is LQKENI. CDR3 length: 16 residues. The ends were cut back, 4 bases at V and 1 base at J, with 16 bases in the middle. Expressed TCRB transcripts got sequenced, as all isolated RNA was reverse transcribed. The table came from immunoSEQ multiplex PCR; TCRdb's copy has only in-frame clones and leaves some out. In the table there are about 700,000 clones, around an eighth of which are singletons. The source material was naive CD4+ T cells from blood. The clonotype was recovered from a young man with type 1 diabetes. The rearrangement joins TRBV18 to TRBJ1-1; D might be TRBD1 (5 bases). The CDR3 bases are TGTGCCAGCTCACGGGGAGGAGTGGGGGAGAACACTGAAGCTTTCTTT. As protein: CASSRGGVGENTEAFF.